Following are 15 T cell receptor beta chains from one sample sequenced in a study of control samples from healthy donors and cancer patients. Assay used: immunoSEQ multiplex PCR; TCRdb lists only in-frame clones, some missing. The repertoire holds around 140,000 clones, with more than 85% as singletons. The specimen was blood. All receptors come from a man aged 25 to 45 in good health.

The chain employs TRBV10-1 and TRBJ2-7; 8 nucleotides align to TRBD1. The ends lost 3 bases at V and 7 bases at J; junction bases unmatched: 8. Per the germline V gene, CDR1 is WNHNN and CDR2 is SYGVQD (reference sequence). This CDR3 contains 14 residues. CDR3: CASSDTGQGVEQYF. Here the CDR3 DNA reads TGCGCCAGCAGTGATACCGGACAGGGTGTTGAGCAGTACTTC.

V and J are TRBV29-1 and TRBJ2-3; weak D call: TRBD2 (6 bases). Per germline, CDR1 SQVTM and CDR2 ANQGSEA. This CDR3 comprises 18 residues. Trimming cost V 1 base and J 2 bases, with 22 bases left between them. CDR3 sequence reads: CSVEAAGRRLLDTDTQYF. In nucleotides, the CDR3 is TGCAGCGTTGAAGCGGCGGGGAGACGACTGCTAGACACAGATACGCAGTATTTT.

The V call is TRBV19, the J call TRBJ2-1; 7 nucleotides agree with TRBD1. The CDR3 totals 19 residues. The trim removed 0 bases at V and 4 bases at J, leaving 15 bases unmatched. Germline lookup yields CDR1 LNHDA and CDR2 SQIVND (reference sequence). The DNA for the CDR3 is TGTGCCAGTAGTATAGATCAATTTTGGGGACAGCGTCCGTACAATGAGCAGTTCTTC. Translation: CASSIDQFWGQRPYNEQFF.

The rearrangement links TRBV29-1 to TRBJ1-1, with D possibly being TRBD1 (6 bases). CDR1 is SQVTM and CDR2 is ANQGSEA in the germline V gene. The CDR3 contains 13 residues. The V end lost 4 bases, the J end lost 4 bases, and 13 bases lay between the germline ends. In DNA form, the CDR3 reads TGCAGCGTTGCGGCAGGGGTGACCACTGAAGCTTTCTTT. The encoded protein is CSVAAGVTTEAFF.

This clone was seen a single time. This chain uses TRBV28 with TRBJ1-6; no clear D gene. The ends were cut back, 1 base at V and 7 bases at J, with 20 bases in the middle. The CDR3 contains 18 residues. Per germline, CDR1 MDHEN and CDR2 SYDVKM. CDR3 sequence reads: CASSLFRVGPSGNSPLHF. The CDR3 region has the DNA TGTGCCAGCAGTTTATTCCGCGTAGGTCCAAGTGGAAATTCACCCCTCCACTTT. The whole variable domain, remainder taken from reference TRBV28 and TRBJ1-6, is DVKVTQSSRYLVKRTGEKVFLECVQDMDHENMFWYRQDPGLGLRLIYFSYDVKMKEKGDIPEGYSVSREKKERFSLILESASTNQTSMYLCASSLFRVGPSGNSPLHFGNGTRLTVT.

This clone was observed once. The rearrangement links TRBV10-3 to TRBJ2-3, with 12 positions matching TRBD2. Germline V gene data show CDR1 as ENHRY and CDR2 as SYGVKD. This CDR3 spans 14 amino acids. V was clipped by 10 bases and J by 1 base; unmatched bases: 3. CDR3 amino acids: CATRTSGGTDTQYF. The CDR3 nucleotides are TGTGCCACCCGGACTAGCGGGGGCACAGATACGCAGTATTTT.

This sequence joins TRBV7-9 and TRBJ1-2, with D tentatively TRBD1 (5 bases). V was clipped by 5 bases and J by 11 bases, with 12 bases between them. Germline-derived CDR1 and CDR2 are SEHNR and FQNEAQ (reference sequence). This CDR3 has 11 residues. The CDR3 reads CASSRDRQYTF. DNA for the CDR3: TGTGCCAGCAGCCGGGACCGTCAATACACCTTC.

DNA for the CDR3: TGCGCCAGCAGCTTGCCAACCAGAAACCCGGGACAGGGAGTAATTGGCACTGAAGCTTTCTTT. This encodes CASSLPTRNPGQGVIGTEAFF. V is TRBV5-1 and J is TRBJ1-1; 9 bases line up with TRBD1. The germline V gene has CDR1 SGHRS and CDR2 YFSETQ. V trimming: 1 base; J trimming: 4 bases; junction bases outside the gene matches: 23. The CDR3 has 21 amino acids.

The chain couples TRBV28 to TRBJ1-1; D is unclear. There are 13 residues in the CDR3. The germline gives CDR1 MDHEN, CDR2 SYDVKM. Deletions cut 7 bases from V and 3 bases from J, with 12 bases between. The CDR3 spells CASTPRVDTEAFF. The CDR3 nucleotides read TGTGCCAGCACACCTCGGGTGGACACTGAAGCTTTCTTT.

The V and J genes are TRBV7-2 and TRBJ2-2, with D unclear. The CDR3 consists of 15 residues. CDR1 and CDR2 from the germline V gene are SGHTA and FQGNSA. V was clipped by 6 bases and J by 4 bases, with 15 bases between them. Here the CDR3 reads CASRPPTVGTGELFF. DNA for the CDR3: TGTGCCAGCAGGCCTCCGACCGTCGGCACCGGGGAGCTGTTTTTT.

The chain uses TRBV7-2 and TRBJ2-2, with 7 nucleotides matching TRBD1. J lost 4 bases, V lost 6 bases, and 11 bases had no gene match. The CDR3 is 16 residues long. Germline loops: CDR1 SGHTA, CDR2 FQGNSA. CDR3 coding DNA: TGTGCCAGCAGGGGCCCTGGACAGGCAACCACCGGGGAGCTGTTTTTT. It yields the protein CASRGPGQATTGELFF.

This clone was observed a few times. The chain links TRBV5-4 to TRBJ2-2; D not certain. This CDR3 region has 12 residues. V lost 1 base and J 7 bases, leaving 5 bases between the germline ends. Germline assignment: CDR1 SGHNT and CDR2 YYREEE (reference sequence). CDR3 sequence (DNA): TGTGCCAGCAGCTTGATATACGGGGAGCTGTTTTTT. This encodes CASSLIYGELFF.

The V and J genes are TRBV24-1 and TRBJ2-7; D may be TRBD1 or TRBD2 (5 bases each). Germline V CDR1 and CDR2: KGHDR, SFDVKD. This CDR3 has 13 amino acids. The CDR3 sequence is CAPRDPSSYEQYF. The CDR3 DNA reads TGTGCTCCCCGGGACCCTAGCTCCTACGAGCAGTACTTC.

V usage is TRBV27 and J usage is TRBJ2-7; D gene uncertain. The CDR3 extends over 14 amino acids. CDR1 is MNHEY and CDR2 is SMNVEV in the germline V gene (reference sequence). Trimming left V 2 bases short and J 7 bases short, with 15 bases between. The CDR3 loop reads CASSLLGNYDEQYF. In DNA form, the CDR3 reads TGTGCCAGCAGTTTACTGGGGAACTACGATGAGCAGTACTTC.

This chain connects TRBV9 to TRBJ2-2, with D unresolved. Germline-derived CDR1 and CDR2 are SGDLS and YYNGEE. This CDR3 is built from 14 residues. V dropped 3 bases and J dropped 1 base, with 7 bases sitting between them. The CDR3 is CASSARLNTGELFF. The CDR3 DNA follows: TGTGCCAGCAGCGCACGACTGAACACCGGGGAGCTGTTTTTT. The variable domain in full, with the rest retrieved from reference TRBV9 and TRBJ2-2, is DSGVTQTPKHLITATGQRVTLRCSPRSGDLSVYWYQQSLDQGLQFLIQYYNGEERAKGNILERFSAQQFPDLHSELNLSSLELGDSALYFCASSARLNTGELFFGEGSRLTVL.